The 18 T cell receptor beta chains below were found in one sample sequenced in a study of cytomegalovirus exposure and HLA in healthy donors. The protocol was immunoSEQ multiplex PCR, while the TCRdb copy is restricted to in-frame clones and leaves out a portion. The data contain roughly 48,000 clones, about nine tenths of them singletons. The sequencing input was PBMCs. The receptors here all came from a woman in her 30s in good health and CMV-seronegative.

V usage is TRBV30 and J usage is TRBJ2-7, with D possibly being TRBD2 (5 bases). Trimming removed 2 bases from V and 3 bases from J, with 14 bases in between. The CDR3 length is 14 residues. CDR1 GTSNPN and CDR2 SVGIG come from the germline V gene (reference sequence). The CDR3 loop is CAWSPGSTLYEQYF. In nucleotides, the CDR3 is TGTGCCTGGAGTCCGGGGTCCACCCTCTACGAGCAGTACTTC.

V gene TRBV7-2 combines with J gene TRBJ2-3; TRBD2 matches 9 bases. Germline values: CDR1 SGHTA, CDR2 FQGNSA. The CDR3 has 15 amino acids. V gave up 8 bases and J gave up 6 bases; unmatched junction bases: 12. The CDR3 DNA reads TGTGCCAGCGCCCGGTGGCGGGAGGGCCTGGATACGCAGTATTTT. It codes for CASARWREGLDTQYF.

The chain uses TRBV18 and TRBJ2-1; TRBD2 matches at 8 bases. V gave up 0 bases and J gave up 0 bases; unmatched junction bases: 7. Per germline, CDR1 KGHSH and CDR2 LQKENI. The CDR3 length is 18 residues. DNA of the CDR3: TGTGCCAGCTCACCACCGTGGCTAGCGGGCCTCTCCTACAATGAGCAGTTCTTC. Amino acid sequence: CASSPPWLAGLSYNEQFF.

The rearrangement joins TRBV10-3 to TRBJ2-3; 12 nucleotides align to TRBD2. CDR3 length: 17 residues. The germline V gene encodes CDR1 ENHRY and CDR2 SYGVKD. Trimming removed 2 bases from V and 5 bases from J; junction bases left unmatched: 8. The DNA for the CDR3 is TGTGCCATCAGTGAGCCCCTACTAGCGGGGGGTGGAGATACGCAGTATTTT. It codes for CAISEPLLAGGGDTQYF.

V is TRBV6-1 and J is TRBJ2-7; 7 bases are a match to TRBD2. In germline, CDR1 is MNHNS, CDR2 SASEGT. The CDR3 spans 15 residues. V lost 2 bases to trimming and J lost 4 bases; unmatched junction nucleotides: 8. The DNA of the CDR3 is TGTGCCAGCAGTGAATTGGGCGGGAGTAGTTACGAGCAGTACTTC. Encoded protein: CASSELGGSSYEQYF.

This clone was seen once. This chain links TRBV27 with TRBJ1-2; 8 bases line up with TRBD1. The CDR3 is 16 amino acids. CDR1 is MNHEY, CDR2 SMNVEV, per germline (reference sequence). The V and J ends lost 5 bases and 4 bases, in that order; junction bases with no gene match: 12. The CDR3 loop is CASSGTGPSGFYGYTF. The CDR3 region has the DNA TGTGCCAGCAGTGGGACAGGCCCTTCCGGATTCTATGGCTACACCTTC.

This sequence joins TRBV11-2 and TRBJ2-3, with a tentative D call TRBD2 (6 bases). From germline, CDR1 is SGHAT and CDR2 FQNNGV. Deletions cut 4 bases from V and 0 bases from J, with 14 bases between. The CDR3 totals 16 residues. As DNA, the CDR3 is TGTGCCAGCAGCTCCCTTCGCGGGACTAGCACAGATACGCAGTATTTT. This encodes CASSSLRGTSTDTQYF. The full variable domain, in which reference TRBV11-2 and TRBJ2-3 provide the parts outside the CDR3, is EAGVAQSPRYKIIEKRQSVAFWCNPISGHATLYWYQQILGQGPKLLIQFQNNGVVDDSQLPKDRFSAERLKGVDSTLKIQPAKLEDSAVYLCASSSLRGTSTDTQYFGPGTRLTVL.

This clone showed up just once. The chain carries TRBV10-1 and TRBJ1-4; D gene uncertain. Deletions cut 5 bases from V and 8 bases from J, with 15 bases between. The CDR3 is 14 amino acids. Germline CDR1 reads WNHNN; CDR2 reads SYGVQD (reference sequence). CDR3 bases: TGCGCCAGCAGTCCGAGAAGATCGGGAGAAAAACTGTTTTTT. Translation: CASSPRRSGEKLFF.

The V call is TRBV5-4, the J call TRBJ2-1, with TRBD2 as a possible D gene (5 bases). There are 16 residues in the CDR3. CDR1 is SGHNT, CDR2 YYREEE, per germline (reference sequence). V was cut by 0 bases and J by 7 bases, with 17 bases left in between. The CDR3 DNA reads TGTGCCAGCAGCTTGGCGGTCGACTACTGGAGGAATGAGCAGTTCTTC. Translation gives CASSLAVDYWRNEQFF.

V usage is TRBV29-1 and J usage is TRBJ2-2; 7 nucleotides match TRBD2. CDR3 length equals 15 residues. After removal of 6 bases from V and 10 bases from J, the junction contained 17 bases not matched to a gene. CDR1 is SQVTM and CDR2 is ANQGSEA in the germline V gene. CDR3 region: CSVTRGAGDSEELFF. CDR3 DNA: TGCAGCGTAACAAGAGGTGCGGGAGATTCCGAGGAGCTGTTTTTT.

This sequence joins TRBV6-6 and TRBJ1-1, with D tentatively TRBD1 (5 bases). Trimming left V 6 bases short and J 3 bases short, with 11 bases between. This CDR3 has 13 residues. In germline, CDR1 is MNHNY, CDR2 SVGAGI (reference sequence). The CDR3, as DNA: TGTGCCAGCAGACTCGGGACTGACACTGAAGCTTTCTTT. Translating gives CASRLGTDTEAFF.

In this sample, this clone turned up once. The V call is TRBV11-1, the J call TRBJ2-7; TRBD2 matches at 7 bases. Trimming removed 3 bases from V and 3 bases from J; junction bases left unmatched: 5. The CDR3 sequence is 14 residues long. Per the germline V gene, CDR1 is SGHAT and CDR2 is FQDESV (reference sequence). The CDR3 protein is CASSFETGGYEQYF. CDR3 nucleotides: TGTGCCAGCAGCTTTGAGACGGGAGGCTACGAGCAGTACTTC.

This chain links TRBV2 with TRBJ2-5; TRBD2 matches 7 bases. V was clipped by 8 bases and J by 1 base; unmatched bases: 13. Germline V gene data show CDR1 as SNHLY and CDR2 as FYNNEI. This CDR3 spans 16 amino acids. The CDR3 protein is CASRRTWASGQETQYF. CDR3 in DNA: TGTGCCAGCCGCCGGACGTGGGCTAGCGGCCAAGAGACCCAGTACTTC. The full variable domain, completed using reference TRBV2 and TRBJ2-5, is EPEVTQTPSHQVTQMGQEVILRCVPISNHLYFYWYRQILGQKVEFLVSFYNNEISEKSEIFDDQFSVERPDGSNFTLKIRSTKLEDSAMYFCASRRTWASGQETQYFGPGTRLLVL.

The DNA of the CDR3 is TGTGCCAGTAGTATAGTCAGGGGACAGGGCGATCAGCCCCAGCATTTT. It encodes CASSIVRGQGDQPQHF. The chain joins TRBV19 to TRBJ1-5; TRBD1 matches 9 bases. Looked up from germline, CDR1 is LNHDA and CDR2 is SQIVND (reference sequence). Unmatched junction bases numbered 6, after V lost 1 base and J lost 5 bases. The CDR3 has 16 residues. The full variable domain, completed using reference TRBV19 and TRBJ1-5, is DGGITQSPKYLFRKEGQNVTLSCEQNLNHDAMYWYRQDPGQGLRLIYYSQIVNDFQKGDIAEGYSVSREKKESFPLTVTSAQKNPTAFYLCASSIVRGQGDQPQHFGDGTRLSIL.

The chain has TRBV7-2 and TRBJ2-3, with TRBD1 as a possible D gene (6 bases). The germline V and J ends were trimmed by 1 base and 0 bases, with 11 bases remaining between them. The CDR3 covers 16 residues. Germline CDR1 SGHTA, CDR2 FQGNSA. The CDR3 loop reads CASSLVGQGSTDTQYF. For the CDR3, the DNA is TGTGCCAGCAGCTTAGTGGGGCAGGGGAGCACAGATACGCAGTATTTT.

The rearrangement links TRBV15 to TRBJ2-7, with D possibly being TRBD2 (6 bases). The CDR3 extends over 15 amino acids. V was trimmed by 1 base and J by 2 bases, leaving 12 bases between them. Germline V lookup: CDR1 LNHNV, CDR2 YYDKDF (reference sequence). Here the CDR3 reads CATSRGGVEAYEQYF. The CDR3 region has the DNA TGTGCCACCAGCAGAGGGGGGGTTGAGGCCTACGAGCAGTACTTC.

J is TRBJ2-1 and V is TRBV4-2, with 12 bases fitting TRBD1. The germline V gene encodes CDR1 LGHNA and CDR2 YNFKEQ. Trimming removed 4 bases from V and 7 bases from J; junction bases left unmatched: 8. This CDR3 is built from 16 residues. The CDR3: CASSRGTGGDRNEQFF. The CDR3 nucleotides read TGTGCCAGCAGCCGAGGGACAGGGGGCGATCGTAATGAGCAGTTCTTC.

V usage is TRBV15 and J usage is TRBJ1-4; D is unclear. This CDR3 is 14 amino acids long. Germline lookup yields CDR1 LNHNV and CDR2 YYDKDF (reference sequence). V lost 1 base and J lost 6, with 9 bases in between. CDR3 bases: TGTGCCACCAGCAGAGTGGCGGGATATGAAAAACTGTTTTTT. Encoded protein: CATSRVAGYEKLFF.